This entry lists 20 T cell receptor beta chains sequenced from one sample in a study of cytomegalovirus exposure and HLA in healthy donors. Primers included in the PCR were 60 Vbeta and 13 Jbeta primers. The repertoire was sequenced with immunoSEQ multiplex PCR; TCRdb's copy has only in-frame clones and lacks some. Of 170,000 or so clones listed, 70% to 85% are singletons. The sequenced material came from PBMCs. The receptor set was obtained from a young woman in good health and CMV-seropositive.

In this sample, this clone turned up a few times. The V gene is TRBV6-1, the J gene TRBJ1-2; D unresolved. The germline V and J ends were trimmed by 1 base and 4 bases, with 13 bases remaining between them. From germline, CDR1 is MNHNS and CDR2 SASEGT. This CDR3 contains 15 residues. CDR3 region: CASSEGGGFSYGYTF. CDR3 coding DNA: TGTGCCAGCAGTGAAGGGGGAGGGTTCAGCTATGGCTACACCTTC.

The genes are TRBV21-1 and TRBJ2-2; the DNA was not compared with TRBD1, the D call given in the table. TRBV21-1 is termed a pseudogene. CDR3 length: 16 amino acids. This chain's CDR3 is CASSKALGQGIGELFF. As DNA, the CDR3 is TGTGCCAGCAGCAAAGCCCTGGGACAGGGTATCGGGGAGCTGTTTTTT.

V gene TRBV10-2 combines with J gene TRBJ2-7, with 14 bases identical to TRBD2. The CDR3 contains 14 residues. Germline V gene lookup returns CDR1 WSHSY and CDR2 SAAADI. The V and J ends lost 8 bases and 4 bases, in that order; junction bases with no gene match: 4. The CDR3 reads CASGLAGGPYEQYF. CDR3 coding DNA: TGCGCCAGCGGACTAGCGGGAGGTCCTTACGAGCAGTACTTC.

The rearrangement links TRBV6-5 to TRBJ2-1; 9 positions agree with TRBD2. This CDR3 region has 15 residues. J was trimmed by 10 bases and V by 2 bases; bases with no gene match: 9. CDR1 and CDR2 (germline): MNHEY, SVGAGI. CDR3 nucleotides: TGTGCCAGCAGTTACGCGGGAGGGCCGGTAAAGGAGCAGTTCTTC. This sequence encodes CASSYAGGPVKEQFF.

This clone was observed a handful of times. The chain uses TRBV4-3 and TRBJ2-7, with TRBD1 as a possible D gene (6 bases). The V gene lost 2 bases and the J gene lost 2 bases, with 22 bases spanning the gap. The CDR3 runs to 18 residues. Germline V gene lookup returns CDR1 LGHNA and CDR2 YSLEER. The chain's CDR3 is CASSQYRDTREMAYEQYF. CDR3 DNA sequence: TGCGCCAGCAGCCAATACCGGGACACCCGAGAGATGGCCTACGAGCAGTACTTC.

The J gene is TRBJ2-2, the V gene TRBV10-2; TRBD2 agrees at 7 bases. V lost 7 bases, J lost 3 bases, and 5 bases stayed unmatched. This CDR3 region has 14 residues. Germline V gives CDR1 WSHSY, CDR2 SAAADI. The CDR3 region is CASISGMDTGELFF. The CDR3 region has the DNA TGCGCCAGCATCAGCGGGATGGACACCGGGGAGCTGTTTTTT.

The chain recombines TRBV27 with TRBJ2-7; 12 bases agree with TRBD2. Germline loops: CDR1 MNHEY, CDR2 SMNVEV (reference sequence). The trim removed 5 bases at V and 4 bases at J, leaving 12 bases unmatched. The CDR3 covers 17 residues. DNA of the CDR3: TGTGCCAGCAGTCTAGCGGGGGGGTATCTAATCCTTTACGAGCAGTACTTC. Residues: CASSLAGGYLILYEQYF.

The chain joins TRBV19 to TRBJ1-2, with TRBD1 as a possible D gene (5 bases). The CDR3 contains 16 residues. V was clipped by 6 bases and J by 2 bases, with 19 bases between them. CDR1 LNHDA and CDR2 SQIVND come from the germline V gene (reference sequence). CDR3 amino acids: CASSQRDGGWNYGYTF. In nucleotides, the CDR3 is TGTGCCAGTAGCCAAAGGGACGGGGGTTGGAACTATGGCTACACCTTC.

This clone was seen a single time. J is TRBJ2-2 and V is TRBV19, with a possible D match to TRBD1 (5 bases). The germline gives CDR1 LNHDA, CDR2 SQIVND (reference sequence). This CDR3 is built from 12 residues. The V end was cut by 10 bases, the J end by 5 bases, with 11 bases between. CDR3 residues: CATRQWTGELFF. CDR3 DNA sequence: TGTGCCACCAGACAGTGGACCGGGGAGCTGTTTTTT.

The chain joins TRBV9 to TRBJ1-1; maybe TRBD1 (6 bases). Trimming stripped 2 bases from V and 4 bases from J, with 9 bases between. CDR1 and CDR2 (germline): SGDLS, YYNGEE. The CDR3 runs 13 residues. The CDR3 nucleotides read TGTGCCAGCAGCGTTACAGGGATCACTGAAGCTTTCTTT. This translates into CASSVTGITEAFF.

This clone was recorded a few times. The chain joins TRBV15 to TRBJ1-2; D is uncertain. Germline loops: CDR1 LNHNV, CDR2 YYDKDF (reference sequence). The ends were cut back, 0 bases at V and 4 bases at J, with 6 bases in the middle. This CDR3 contains 13 residues. Written as DNA, the CDR3 is TGTGCCACCAGCAGAGATCAGGTCTATGGCTACACCTTC. This sequence encodes CATSRDQVYGYTF.

The rearrangement joins TRBV19 to TRBJ2-1; TRBD2 matches 10 bases. In germline, CDR1 is LNHDA, CDR2 SQIVND (reference sequence). V lost 7 bases and J lost 9; bases outside the gene matches: 15. This CDR3 contains 16 residues. The CDR3 DNA reads TGTGCCAGTACCGAACATGCTAGCGGGAGATTTGGTGAGCAGTTCTTC. Translating gives CASTEHASGRFGEQFF.

This chain joins TRBV6-4 and TRBJ2-1, with 8 bases lining up with TRBD1. J gave up 8 bases and V 3 bases, and 9 bases lay outside the gene matches. Germline V gene sequence: CDR1 MRHNA, CDR2 SNTAGT. CDR3 length equals 15 residues. The CDR3 bases are TGTGCCAGCAGTGAAGGAGGGACAGGTTCTTATGAGCAGTTCTTC. This codes for CASSEGGTGSYEQFF.

The V call is TRBV5-6, the J call TRBJ2-5; 12 bases are a match to TRBD1. CDR1 is SGHDT, CDR2 YYEEEE, per germline. There are 18 residues in the CDR3. V lost 4 bases, J lost 4 bases, and 14 bases stayed unmatched. CDR3 DNA sequence: TGTGCCAGCAGCCGAAAAATCACCGGGACAGGGGGCGGAGAGACCCAGTACTTC. As protein: CASSRKITGTGGGETQYF. The full variable domain, its missing parts supplied by reference TRBV5-6 and TRBJ2-5, is DAGVTQSPTHLIKTRGQQVTLRCSPKSGHDTVSWYQQALGQGPQFIFQYYEEEERQRGNFPDRFSGHQFPNYSSELNVNALLLGDSALYLCASSRKITGTGGGETQYFGPGTRLLVL.

V and J are TRBV2 and TRBJ1-5; no clear D. CDR3 length: 15 residues. Germline CDR1 is SNHLY and CDR2 is FYNNEI. The ends were cut back, 2 bases at V and 1 base at J, with 9 bases in the middle. The CDR3 is CASSEFGVSNQPQHF. CDR3 sequence (DNA): TGTGCCAGCAGTGAATTCGGGGTGAGCAATCAGCCCCAGCATTTT.

As regards this clone: A junction boundary mismatches the germline segment, possibly from a read error. The chain couples TRBV7-9 to TRBJ2-7; possibly TRBD2 for D (5 bases). The CDR3 spans 16 residues. CDR1 SEHNR and CDR2 FQNEAQ come from the germline V gene (reference sequence). The CDR3 loop reads CSSSPRTHSAAYEQYF. CDR3 DNA: TGTTCCAGCAGCCCTCGGACTCACTCAGCTGCCTACGAGCAGTACTTC. Combining the CDR3 with reference TRBV7-9 and TRBJ2-7 gives the whole variable domain DTGVSQNPRHKITKRGQNVTFRCDPISEHNRLYWYRQTLGQGPEFLTYFQNEAQLEKSRLLSDRFSAERPKGSFSTLEIQRTEQGDSAMYLCSSSPRTHSAAYEQYFGPGTRLTVT.

The genes are TRBV5-4 and TRBJ2-5; TRBD1 agrees at 9 bases. This CDR3 contains 14 residues. The trim removed 2 bases at V and 5 bases at J, leaving 4 bases unmatched. The germline gives CDR1 SGHNT, CDR2 YYREEE (reference sequence). CDR3 loop: CASSLTGGRETQYF. In nucleotides, the CDR3 is TGTGCCAGCAGCTTAACAGGGGGCCGGGAGACCCAGTACTTC.

This chain uses TRBV7-9 with TRBJ2-1; 12 nucleotides line up with TRBD2. The CDR3 is 15 amino acids. Germline CDR1 reads SEHNR; CDR2 reads FQNEAQ (reference sequence). Germline trimming cut 5 bases from V and 4 bases from J; bases unmatched to any gene: 3. As DNA, the CDR3 is TGTGCCAGCAGCCCTAGCGGGAGGGTTTACAATGAGCAGTTCTTC. Protein: CASSPSGRVYNEQFF.

The table lists this clone with a few counts. The rearrangement uses TRBV6-1 and TRBJ1-1; 8 nucleotides match TRBD1. The CDR3 is 13 residues long. V shed 5 bases, J shed 5 bases, and the junction held 4 bases outside the gene matches. CDR1 and CDR2 (germline): MNHNS, SASEGT. CDR3 protein: CASSTDRVTEAFF. In nucleotides, the CDR3 is TGTGCCAGCAGTACGGACAGGGTTACTGAAGCTTTCTTT.

This clone was recorded a few times. This chain links TRBV29-1 with TRBJ1-2; unclear D gene. V was trimmed by 0 bases and J by 8 bases, leaving 19 bases between them. Germline V gene sequence: CDR1 SQVTM, CDR2 ANQGSEA. The CDR3 spans 15 residues. CDR3 in DNA: TGCAGCGTTGAAGAGCGGAACGCTAGGTCTTGGGGCTACACCTTC. Protein: CSVEERNARSWGYTF.